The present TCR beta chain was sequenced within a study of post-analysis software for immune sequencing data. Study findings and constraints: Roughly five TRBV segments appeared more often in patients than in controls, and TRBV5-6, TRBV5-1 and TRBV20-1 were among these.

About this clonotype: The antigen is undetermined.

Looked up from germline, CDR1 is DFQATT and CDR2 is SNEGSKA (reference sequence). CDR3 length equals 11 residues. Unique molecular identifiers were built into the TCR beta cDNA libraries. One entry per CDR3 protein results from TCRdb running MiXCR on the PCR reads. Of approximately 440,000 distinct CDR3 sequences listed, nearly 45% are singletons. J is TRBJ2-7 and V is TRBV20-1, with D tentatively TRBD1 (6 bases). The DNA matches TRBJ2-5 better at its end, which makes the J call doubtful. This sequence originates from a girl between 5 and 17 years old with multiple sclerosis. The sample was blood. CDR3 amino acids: CSAYREETQYF. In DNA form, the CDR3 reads TGCAGTGCTTACAGGGAAGAGACCCAGTACTTC.